The T cell receptor (beta chain) described here comes from a study of blood T cell repertoires in COVID-19. In the study overall: COVID-19 samples collected from the United States, Italy and Spain covered acute and convalescent phases. In each case, the material was cDNA or gDNA derived from T cells, B-cell-depleted T cells, or PBMCs.

Original handling: Estimates of nucleated cell counts were drawn from the amplification of reference gene primers. Method: immunoSEQ multiplex PCR; TCRdb's copy keeps in-frame clones and lacks some. V and J calls and clone size are copied from that table; D and trimming were computed from the DNA. The sample has some 300,000 clones, about 90% seen once. The specimen was peripheral blood. The receptor was isolated from a man between 18 and 35 years old with active or convalescent COVID-19.

This CDR3 reads CASSRLGGADTQYF. CDR3 in DNA: TGTGCCAGCAGCAGACTAGGCGGGGCAGATACGCAGTATTTT. The V call is TRBV6-5, the J call TRBJ2-3; the D gene is possibly TRBD2 (6 bases). Trimming removed 6 bases at V and 4 bases at J, with 14 bases between. CDR1 MNHEY and CDR2 SVGAGI come from the germline V gene. CDR3 length: 14 amino acids.